This is a list of T cell receptor beta chains from one sample in a study of CD4 T cells in relation to SARS-CoV-2 and coronaviruses. Which antigens these TCRs recognize remains unknown. Data came from immunoSEQ multiplex PCR; TCRdb stores just in-frame clones and leaves some out. The sample lists about 22,000 clones, 77% occurring once. The specimen sequenced was CD4+ T cells from PBMCs, cultured in vitro. The receptor set was obtained from a human donor in good health. CDR3s include the opening cysteine and the closing phenylalanine or tryptophan. Each record gives: J gene, D gene, clone size, V gene, CDR3 DNA, CDR3 protein. The D gene is left open where the match is weak. Only part of the rows carry a size: once, few, many, or a class if the clone is expanded.

J: TRBJ1-1; D: TRBD1; size: .; V: TRBV4-1; DNA: TGCGCCAGCAGCCAGCATCCAGGGGGCTCCGGTGAAGCTTTCTTT; CDR3: CASSQHPGGSGEAFF
J: TRBJ2-5; D: .; size: .; V: TRBV19; DNA: TGTGCCAGTAGTATGGGCAGGGACGAGACCCAGTACTTC; CDR3: CASSMGRDETQYF
J: TRBJ2-1; D: .; size: .; V: TRBV7-2; DNA: TGTGCCAGCAGCTTAGATTTTAGCTCCTACAATGAGCAGTTCTTC; CDR3: CASSLDFSSYNEQFF
J: TRBJ1-1; D: .; size: .; V: TRBV20-1; DNA: TGCAGTGCTAGTTGGGGTTCCACTGAAGCTTTCTTT; CDR3: CSASWGSTEAFF
J: TRBJ1-2; D: .; size: .; V: TRBV6-6; DNA: TGTGCCAGCAGTTCACCGACCGAGGGGTCTAAGACCTTC; CDR3: CASSSPTEGSKTF
J: TRBJ2-1; D: TRBD1; size: .; V: TRBV28; DNA: TGTGCCAGCAGTTTATGGTCGGGACTCCGACAGGGGTTGGATGAGCAGTTCTTC; CDR3: CASSLWSGLRQGLDEQFF
J: TRBJ2-1; D: TRBD1; size: .; V: TRBV18; DNA: TGTGCCAGTAGTGCGGGACAGGGAACGAATGAGCAGTTCTTC; CDR3: CASSAGQGTNEQFF
J: TRBJ2-3; D: TRBD2; size: .; V: TRBV6-6; DNA: TGTGCCAGCAGTCCAACCGGGACTAGCGGAGGGGAGGATACGCAGTATTTT; CDR3: CASSPTGTSGGEDTQYF
J: TRBJ2-2; D: .; size: once; V: TRBV24-1; DNA: TGTGCCACCAGTGATTATGGGGGAGGCACCGGGGAGCTGTTTTTT; CDR3: CATSDYGGGTGELFF
J: TRBJ2-7; D: TRBD2; size: .; V: TRBV19; DNA: TGTGCCAGTAGTAGAAGCGGGAGCTCCTACGAGCAGTACTTC; CDR3: CASSRSGSSYEQYF
J: TRBJ2-1; D: .; size: .; V: TRBV11-2; DNA: TGTGCCAGCAGCCTAAGTCCCTATGGGCTAATAGACAATGAGCAGTTCTTC; CDR3: CASSLSPYGLIDNEQFF
J: TRBJ2-1; D: .; size: .; V: TRBV11-2; DNA: TGTGCCAGCAGCTTACCGACAGGCTACAATGAGCAGTTCTTC; CDR3: CASSLPTGYNEQFF
J: TRBJ2-1; D: .; size: .; V: TRBV9; DNA: TGTGCCAGCAGCCTATTCAGGGACCGGAGGGGCAATGAGCAGTTCTTC; CDR3: CASSLFRDRRGNEQFF
J: TRBJ2-5; D: TRBD1; size: .; V: TRBV14; DNA: TGTGCCAGCAGCCAAGGGACAGGGAGGTCGTGGGAGACCCAGTACTTC; CDR3: CASSQGTGRSWETQYF
J: TRBJ2-3; D: TRBD2; size: .; V: TRBV4-2; DNA: TGTGCCAGCAGCCAAGGGATGGCGGGAGGGCCGGCAGATACGCAGTATTTT; CDR3: CASSQGMAGGPADTQYF
J: TRBJ2-1; D: TRBD2; size: .; V: TRBV11-1; DNA: TGTGCCAGCAGCCACCGACTAGCGGTTACCTACAATGAGCAGTTCTTC; CDR3: CASSHRLAVTYNEQFF
J: TRBJ2-7; D: TRBD2; size: .; V: TRBV3-1/TRBV3-2; DNA: TGTGCCAGCAGCCAAGGTGGTAGCGGGAGTTTCGGACGCGAGCAGTACTTC; CDR3: CASSQGGSGSFGREQYF
J: TRBJ2-5; D: .; size: .; V: TRBV23-1; DNA: TGCGCCAGCAGTCATCCCCTCCAAGGCTGGGAGACCCAGTACTTC; CDR3: CASSHPLQGWETQYF
J: TRBJ1-1; D: TRBD1; size: .; V: TRBV5-4; DNA: TGTGCCAGCAGCTTAGGACAGGGGGTCCACGGGAACACTGAAGCTTTCTTT; CDR3: CASSLGQGVHGNTEAFF
J: TRBJ1-2; D: .; size: .; V: TRBV30; DNA: TGTGCCGGGACCAGTAACTATGGCTACACCTTC; CDR3: CAGTSNYGYTF
J: TRBJ2-5; D: TRBD2; size: .; V: TRBV7-9; DNA: TGTGCCAGCAGCTTAGCGAGACTAGCGGGATTAGAGACCCAGTACTTC; CDR3: CASSLARLAGLETQYF
J: TRBJ1-1; D: .; size: .; V: TRBV30; DNA: TGTGCCTGGAACCAGGGGCCGAACACTGAAGCTTTCTTT; CDR3: CAWNQGPNTEAFF
J: TRBJ2-1; D: .; size: .; V: TRBV7-9; DNA: TGTGCCAGCAGCTTGAGGTTGGATGAGCAGTTCTTC; CDR3: CASSLRLDEQFF
J: TRBJ2-1; D: .; size: .; V: TRBV7-8; DNA: TGTGCCAGCAGCTTGTCTGGAACGGAATACAATGAGCAGTTCTTC; CDR3: CASSLSGTEYNEQFF
J: TRBJ1-6; D: .; size: few; V: TRBV4-2; DNA: TGTGCCAGCAGCCAAGTGGAAGGGGAGGGATCACCCCTCCACTTT; CDR3: CASSQVEGEGSPLHF
J: TRBJ2-1; D: .; size: .; V: TRBV6-5; DNA: TGTGCCCTAGGAGGGACCAATGAGCAGTTCTTC; CDR3: CALGGTNEQFF
J: TRBJ1-6; D: .; size: .; V: TRBV12-3/TRBV12-4; DNA: TGTGCCAGCAGTTTTAATGAATCACCCCTCCACTTT; CDR3: CASSFNESPLHF
J: TRBJ2-3; D: TRBD1; size: .; V: TRBV18; DNA: TGTGCCAGCTCCCCGACAGGGTGGGGCACAGATACGCAGTATTTT; CDR3: CASSPTGWGTDTQYF